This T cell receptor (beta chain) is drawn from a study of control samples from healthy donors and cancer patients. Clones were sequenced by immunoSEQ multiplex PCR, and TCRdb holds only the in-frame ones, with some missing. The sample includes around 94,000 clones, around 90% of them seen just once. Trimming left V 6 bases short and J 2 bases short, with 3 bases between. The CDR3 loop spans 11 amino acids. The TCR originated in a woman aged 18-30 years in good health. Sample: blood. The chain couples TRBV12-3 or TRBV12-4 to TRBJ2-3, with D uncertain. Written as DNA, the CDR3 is TGTGCCAGCAGCTACACAGATACGCAGTATTTT. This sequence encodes CASSYTDTQYF.